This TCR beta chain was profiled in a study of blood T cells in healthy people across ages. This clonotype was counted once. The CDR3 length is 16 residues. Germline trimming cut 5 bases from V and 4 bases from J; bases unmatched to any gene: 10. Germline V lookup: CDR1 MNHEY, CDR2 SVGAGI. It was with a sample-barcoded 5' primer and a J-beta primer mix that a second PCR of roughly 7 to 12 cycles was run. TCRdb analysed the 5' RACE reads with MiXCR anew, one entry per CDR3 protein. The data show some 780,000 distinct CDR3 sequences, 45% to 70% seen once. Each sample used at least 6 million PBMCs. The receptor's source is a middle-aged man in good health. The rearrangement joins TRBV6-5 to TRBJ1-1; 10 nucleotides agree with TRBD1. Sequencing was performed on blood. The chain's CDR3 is CASSTRGTGVFTEAFF. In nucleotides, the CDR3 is TGTGCCAGCAGTACTCGCGGGACAGGGGTATTCACTGAAGCTTTCTTT.